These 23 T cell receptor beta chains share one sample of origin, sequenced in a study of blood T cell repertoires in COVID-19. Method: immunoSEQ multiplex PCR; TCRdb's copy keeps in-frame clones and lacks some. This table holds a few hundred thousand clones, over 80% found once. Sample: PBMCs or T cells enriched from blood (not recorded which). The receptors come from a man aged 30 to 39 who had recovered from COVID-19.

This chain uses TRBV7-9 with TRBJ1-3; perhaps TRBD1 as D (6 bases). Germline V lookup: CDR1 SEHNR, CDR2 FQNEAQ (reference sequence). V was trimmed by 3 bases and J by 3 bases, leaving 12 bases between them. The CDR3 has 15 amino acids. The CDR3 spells CASSFLTGFGNTIYF. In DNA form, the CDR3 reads TGTGCCAGCAGCTTCCTAACAGGGTTTGGAAACACCATATATTTT. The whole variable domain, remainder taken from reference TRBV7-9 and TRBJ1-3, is DTGVSQNPRHKITKRGQNVTFRCDPISEHNRLYWYRQTLGQGPEFLTYFQNEAQLEKSRLLSDRFSAERPKGSFSTLEIQRTEQGDSAMYLCASSFLTGFGNTIYFGEGSWLTVV.

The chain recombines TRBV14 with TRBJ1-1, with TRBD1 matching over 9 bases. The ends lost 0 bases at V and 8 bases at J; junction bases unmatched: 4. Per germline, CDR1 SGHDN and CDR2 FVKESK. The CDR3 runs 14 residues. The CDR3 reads CASSQEAGTGEAFF. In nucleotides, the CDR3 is TGTGCCAGCAGCCAAGAAGCAGGGACAGGGGAAGCTTTCTTT.

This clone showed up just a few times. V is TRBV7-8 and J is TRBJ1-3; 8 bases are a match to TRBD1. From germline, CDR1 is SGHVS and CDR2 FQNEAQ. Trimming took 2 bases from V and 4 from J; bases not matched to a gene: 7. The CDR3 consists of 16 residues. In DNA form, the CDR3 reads TGTGCCAGCAGCTTAAGGAACAGGGGGTCGGGAAACACCATATATTTT. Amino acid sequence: CASSLRNRGSGNTIYF.

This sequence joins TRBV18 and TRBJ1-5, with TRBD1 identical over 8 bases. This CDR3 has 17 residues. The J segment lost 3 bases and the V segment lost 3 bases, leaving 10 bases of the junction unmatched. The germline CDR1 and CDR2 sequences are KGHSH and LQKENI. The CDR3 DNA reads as TGTGCCAGCTCACCGACAGGGGCCCGGGGGTTCAATCAGCCCCAGCATTTT. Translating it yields CASSPTGARGFNQPQHF.

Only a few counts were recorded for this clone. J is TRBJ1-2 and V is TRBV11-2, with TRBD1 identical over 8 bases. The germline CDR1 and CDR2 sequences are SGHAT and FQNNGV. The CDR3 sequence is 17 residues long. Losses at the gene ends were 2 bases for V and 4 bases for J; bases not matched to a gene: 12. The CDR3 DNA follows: TGTGCCAGCAGCTTATTGAAGGACAGGGCCCCACTCTATGGCTACACCTTC. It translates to CASSLLKDRAPLYGYTF.

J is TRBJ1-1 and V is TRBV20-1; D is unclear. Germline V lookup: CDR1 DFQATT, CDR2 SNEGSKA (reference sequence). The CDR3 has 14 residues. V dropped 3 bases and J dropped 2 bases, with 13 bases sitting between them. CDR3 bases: TGCAGTGCTAGTGAACAAACAGTTAACACTGAAGCTTTCTTT. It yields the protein CSASEQTVNTEAFF.

CDR3: CASSSGQFDTEAFF. Here the CDR3 DNA reads TGTGCCAGCAGTTCAGGACAGTTCGACACTGAAGCTTTCTTT. The chain links TRBV27 to TRBJ1-1; a possible D gene is TRBD1 (6 bases). The CDR3 spans 14 residues. The germline V gene has CDR1 MNHEY and CDR2 SMNVEV (reference sequence). Trimming stripped 4 bases from V and 3 bases from J, with 12 bases between.

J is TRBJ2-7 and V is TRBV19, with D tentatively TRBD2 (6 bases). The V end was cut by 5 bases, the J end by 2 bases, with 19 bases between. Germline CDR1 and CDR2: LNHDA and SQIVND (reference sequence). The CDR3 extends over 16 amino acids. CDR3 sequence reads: CASSPDVIAAAYEQYF. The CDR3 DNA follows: TGTGCCAGTAGTCCGGATGTGATAGCGGCGGCCTACGAGCAGTACTTC.

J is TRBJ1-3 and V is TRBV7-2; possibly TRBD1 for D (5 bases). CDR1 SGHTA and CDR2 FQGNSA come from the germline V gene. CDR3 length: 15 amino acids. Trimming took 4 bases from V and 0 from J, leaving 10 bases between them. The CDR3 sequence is CASSSDRISGNTIYF. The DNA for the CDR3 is TGTGCCAGCAGCTCCGACAGAATCTCTGGAAACACCATATATTTT.

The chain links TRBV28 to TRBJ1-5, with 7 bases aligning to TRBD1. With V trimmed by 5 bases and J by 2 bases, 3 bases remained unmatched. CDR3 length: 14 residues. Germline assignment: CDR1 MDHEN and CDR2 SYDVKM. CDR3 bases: TGTGCCAGCAGTAGACAGGGAGGCAATCAGCCCCAGCATTTT. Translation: CASSRQGGNQPQHF.

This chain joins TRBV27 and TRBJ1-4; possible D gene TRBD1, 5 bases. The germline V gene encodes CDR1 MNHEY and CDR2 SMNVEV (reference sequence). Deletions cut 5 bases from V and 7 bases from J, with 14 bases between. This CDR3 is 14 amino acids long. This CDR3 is CASSPGLYSEKLFF. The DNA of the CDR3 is TGTGCCAGCAGTCCGGGACTGTACTCTGAAAAACTGTTTTTT.

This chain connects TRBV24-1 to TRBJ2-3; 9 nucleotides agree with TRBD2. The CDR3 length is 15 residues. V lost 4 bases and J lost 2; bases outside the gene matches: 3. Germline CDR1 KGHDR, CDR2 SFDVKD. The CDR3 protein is CATSDLAGDTDTQYF. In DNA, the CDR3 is TGTGCCACCAGTGACTTAGCGGGGGACACAGATACGCAGTATTTT.

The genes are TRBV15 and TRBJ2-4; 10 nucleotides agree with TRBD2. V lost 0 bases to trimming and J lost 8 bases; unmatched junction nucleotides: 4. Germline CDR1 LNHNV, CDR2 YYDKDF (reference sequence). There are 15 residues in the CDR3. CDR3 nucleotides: TGTGCCACCAGCAGAGAGGTAGCGGGAGGATACATTCAGTACTTC. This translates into CATSREVAGGYIQYF.

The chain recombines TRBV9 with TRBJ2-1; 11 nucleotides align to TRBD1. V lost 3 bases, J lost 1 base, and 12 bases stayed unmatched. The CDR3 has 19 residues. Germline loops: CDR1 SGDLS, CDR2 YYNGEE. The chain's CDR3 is CASSGPGQGEWLSYNEQFF. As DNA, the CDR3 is TGTGCCAGCAGCGGTCCGGGACAGGGGGAATGGTTATCCTACAATGAGCAGTTCTTC.

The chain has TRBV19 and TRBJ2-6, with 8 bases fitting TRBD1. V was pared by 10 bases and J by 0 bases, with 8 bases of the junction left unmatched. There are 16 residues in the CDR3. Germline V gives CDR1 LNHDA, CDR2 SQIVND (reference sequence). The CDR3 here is CATVTDRDSGANVLTF. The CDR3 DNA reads TGTGCCACCGTAACGGACAGGGACTCTGGGGCCAACGTCCTGACTTTC.

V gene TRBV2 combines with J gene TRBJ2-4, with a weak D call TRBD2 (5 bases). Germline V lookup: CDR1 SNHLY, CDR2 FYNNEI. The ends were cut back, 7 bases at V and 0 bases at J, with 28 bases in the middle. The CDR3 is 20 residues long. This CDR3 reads CASKSGAYAVEGLAKNIQYF. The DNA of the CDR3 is TGTGCCAGCAAATCCGGTGCTTACGCCGTCGAAGGACTAGCCAAAAACATTCAGTACTTC. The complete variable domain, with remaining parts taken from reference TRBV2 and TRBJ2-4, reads EPEVTQTPSHQVTQMGQEVILRCVPISNHLYFYWYRQILGQKVEFLVSFYNNEISEKSEIFDDQFSVERPDGSNFTLKIRSTKLEDSAMYFCASKSGAYAVEGLAKNIQYFGAGTRLSVL.

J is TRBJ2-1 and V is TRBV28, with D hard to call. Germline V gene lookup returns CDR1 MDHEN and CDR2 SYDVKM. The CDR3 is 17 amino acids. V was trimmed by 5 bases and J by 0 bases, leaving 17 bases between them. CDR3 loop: CASSLSGRVSSYNEQFF. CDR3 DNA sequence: TGTGCCAGCAGTCTTTCCGGTAGAGTGAGCTCCTACAATGAGCAGTTCTTC.

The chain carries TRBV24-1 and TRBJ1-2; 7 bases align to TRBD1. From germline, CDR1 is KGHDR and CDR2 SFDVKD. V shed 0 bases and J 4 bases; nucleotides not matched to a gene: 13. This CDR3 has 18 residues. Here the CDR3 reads CATSDLPPRDSERYGYTF. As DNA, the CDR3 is TGTGCCACCAGTGATTTGCCTCCTAGGGACAGTGAACGCTATGGCTACACCTTC.

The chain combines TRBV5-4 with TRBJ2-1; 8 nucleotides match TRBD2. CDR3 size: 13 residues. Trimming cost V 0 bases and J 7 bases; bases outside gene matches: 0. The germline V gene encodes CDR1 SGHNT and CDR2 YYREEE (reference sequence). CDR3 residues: CASSLAGGNEQFF. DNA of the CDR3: TGTGCCAGCAGCTTGGCGGGAGGGAATGAGCAGTTCTTC.

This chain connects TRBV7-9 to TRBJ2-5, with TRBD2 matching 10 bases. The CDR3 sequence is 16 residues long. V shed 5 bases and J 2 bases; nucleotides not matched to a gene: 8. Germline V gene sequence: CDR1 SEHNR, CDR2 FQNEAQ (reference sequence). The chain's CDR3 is CASSDGVAGGQETQYF. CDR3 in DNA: TGTGCCAGCAGCGACGGAGTAGCGGGGGGTCAAGAGACCCAGTACTTC.

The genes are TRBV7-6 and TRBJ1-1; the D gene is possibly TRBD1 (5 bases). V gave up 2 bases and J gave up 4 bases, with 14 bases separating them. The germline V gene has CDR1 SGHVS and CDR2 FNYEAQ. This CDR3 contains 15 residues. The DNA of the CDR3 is TGTGCCAGCAGCTTAAGGGGAGGGGTGGTCACTGAAGCTTTCTTT. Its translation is CASSLRGGVVTEAFF.

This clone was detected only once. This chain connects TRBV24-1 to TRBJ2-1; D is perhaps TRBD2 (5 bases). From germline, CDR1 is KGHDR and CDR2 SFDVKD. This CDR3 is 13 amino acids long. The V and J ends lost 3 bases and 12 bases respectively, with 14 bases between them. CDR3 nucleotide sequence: TGTGCCACCAGTGATCTCCTTGGCGGGTCGCAGTTCTTC. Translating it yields CATSDLLGGSQFF.

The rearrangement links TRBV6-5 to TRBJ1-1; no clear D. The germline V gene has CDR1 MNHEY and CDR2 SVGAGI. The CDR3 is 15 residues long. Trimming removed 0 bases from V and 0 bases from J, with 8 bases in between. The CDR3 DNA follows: TGTGCCAGCAGTTACTCGTCCGGGATGAACACTGAAGCTTTCTTT. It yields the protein CASSYSSGMNTEAFF.